The 26 T cell receptor beta chains below come from one sample, sequenced in a study of blood T cell repertoires in COVID-19. This table comes from immunoSEQ multiplex PCR, and its TCRdb copy is limited to in-frame clones, with some not included. This sample has under 95,000 clones, with approximately 86% found just once. Material for sequencing was peripheral blood. All receptors derive from a man aged 35-49 years with acute or convalescent COVID-19.

This clone was seen a handful of times. The junction and the germline gene differ at one end; a read error may be behind it. The chain employs TRBV7-7 and TRBJ1-3, with TRBD1 matching over 7 bases. The CDR3 has 14 residues. The germline gives CDR1 SSHAT, CDR2 FNYEAQ (reference sequence). The CDR3 loop is CASRSDRVGNTIYF. The CDR3 DNA sequence: TGTGCTAGCAGATCAGACAGGGTTGGAAACACCATATATTTT.

This chain joins TRBV6-2 or TRBV6-3 and TRBJ2-7; 7 nucleotides agree with TRBD2. The CDR3 runs to 14 residues. Germline CDR1 and CDR2: MNHEY and SVGEGT. V lost 7 bases and J lost 3; bases outside the gene matches: 9. The CDR3, as DNA: TGTGCCAGCACCCCCGGGGGGACGAACTACGAGCAGTACTTC. This gives the protein CASTPGGTNYEQYF.

V usage is TRBV7-2 and J usage is TRBJ1-1; D gene ambiguous. The CDR3 is made up of 14 amino acids. Germline V gives CDR1 SGHTA, CDR2 FQGNSA. V lost 6 bases to trimming and J lost 2 bases, with 13 bases between them. DNA for the CDR3: TGTGCCAGCAGAAAAGAGAGGATTAACACTGAAGCTTTCTTT. Translating gives CASRKERINTEAFF.

By proportion, this clone is large. V gene TRBV9 combines with J gene TRBJ1-2; D uncertain. CDR3 length: 16 residues. The V and J ends lost 0 bases and 4 bases respectively, with 16 bases between them. Germline CDR1 reads SGDLS; CDR2 reads YYNGEE. The chain's CDR3 is CASSVDGERAPYGYTF. The CDR3 DNA reads TGTGCCAGCAGCGTAGACGGGGAGAGAGCTCCCTATGGCTACACCTTC.

This chain joins TRBV6-6 and TRBJ1-1; TRBD1 might be the D (6 bases). Trimming removed 5 bases at V and 0 bases at J, with 19 bases between. The CDR3 loop spans 17 amino acids. Germline V gene data show CDR1 as MNHNY and CDR2 as SVGAGI (reference sequence). CDR3: CASSRNLGTPMNTEAFF. The CDR3 DNA is TGTGCCAGCAGTCGAAACCTCGGGACACCCATGAACACTGAAGCTTTCTTT.

The chain uses TRBV29-1 and TRBJ2-1, with D unresolved. The germline V gene has CDR1 SQVTM and CDR2 ANQGSEA. The CDR3 has 15 amino acids. Trimming cost V 5 bases and J 2 bases, with 16 bases left between them. DNA of the CDR3: TGCAGCGTTCCCACCCCAAGCGACCCCTACAATGAGCAGTTCTTC. Its translation: CSVPTPSDPYNEQFF.

Written as DNA, the CDR3 is TGCGCCAGCAGCTTGGATCGTCAGGACAGCGATAACTATGGCTACACCTTC. Protein product: CASSLDRQDSDNYGYTF. This rearrangement joins TRBV5-1 to TRBJ1-2; D is perhaps TRBD1 (6 bases). The CDR3 sequence is 17 residues long. The V end lost 0 bases, the J end lost 1 base, and 16 bases lay between the germline ends. Looked up from germline, CDR1 is SGHRS and CDR2 is YFSETQ.

This clone appeared once. The V gene is TRBV20-1, the J gene TRBJ2-7; 13 bases are a match to TRBD2. This CDR3 region has 17 residues. V trimming: 3 bases; J trimming: 5 bases; junction bases outside the gene matches: 13. CDR1 and CDR2 (germline): DFQATT, SNEGSKA (reference sequence). CDR3 in DNA: TGCAGTGCTAGTTGGCGTACTAGCGGGAGGGCGTTCCACGAGCAGTACTTC. Amino acid sequence: CSASWRTSGRAFHEQYF.

CDR3 amino acids: CASSKRTGGDEKLFF. CDR3 sequence (DNA): TGTGCCAGCAGCAAAAGGACAGGGGGCGATGAAAAACTGTTTTTT. This chain joins TRBV5-6 and TRBJ1-4, with 11 bases identical to TRBD1. Germline V lookup: CDR1 SGHDT, CDR2 YYEEEE. J was trimmed by 6 bases and V by 4 bases; bases with no gene match: 5. This CDR3 is built from 15 residues.

The rearrangement links TRBV3-1 (or the pseudogene TRBV3-2) to TRBJ2-7, with 7 bases matching TRBD2. The J segment lost 10 bases and the V segment lost 4 bases, leaving 7 bases of the junction unmatched. The CDR3 length is 12 residues. CDR1 LGHDT and CDR2 YNNKEL come from the germline V gene (reference sequence). CDR3 in DNA: TGTGCCAGCAGCCCCCCTGGGGGGGTTCAGTACTTC. Its translation is CASSPPGGVQYF.

This chain links TRBV25-1 with TRBJ2-1, with TRBD1 identical over 9 bases. The CDR3 consists of 16 residues. CDR1 and CDR2 (germline): MGHDK, SYGVNS. Unmatched junction bases numbered 11, after V lost 4 bases and J lost 7 bases. The CDR3 bases are TGTGCCAGCAGTGCTTGGGGGACAGGGATGTCGAATGAGCAGTTCTTC. Translating gives CASSAWGTGMSNEQFF. Full variable domain (remainder filled in from reference TRBV25-1 and TRBJ2-1): EADIYQTPRYLVIGTGKKITLECSQTMGHDKMYWYQQDPGMELHLIHYSYGVNSTEKGDLSSESTVSRIRTEHFPLTLESARPSHTSQYLCASSAWGTGMSNEQFFGPGTRLTVL.

The chain uses TRBV27 and TRBJ2-7, with TRBD1 identical over 8 bases. CDR3 length equals 15 residues. Germline CDR1 reads MNHEY; CDR2 reads SMNVEV (reference sequence). J was trimmed by 6 bases and V by 5 bases; bases with no gene match: 12. The CDR3 spells CASSPSGQGWSEQYF. The CDR3 DNA reads as TGTGCCAGCAGTCCATCCGGACAGGGATGGAGCGAGCAGTACTTC.

CDR3 DNA sequence: TGTGCTAGTGGTTCACACAGGGCCGCTATAAACACCGGGGAGCTGTTTTTT. Protein: CASGSHRAAINTGELFF. The V and J genes are TRBV12-5 and TRBJ2-2; TRBD1 is a possible D gene (6 bases). This CDR3 has 17 residues. In germline, CDR1 is LGHNT, CDR2 FRNRAP. V was cut by 4 bases and J by 2 bases, with 17 bases left in between.

This clone occurred a few times. This rearrangement joins TRBV5-1 to TRBJ2-7, with TRBD1 identical over 9 bases. CDR3 length: 16 residues. Unmatched junction bases numbered 9, after V lost 4 bases and J lost 1 base. CDR1 SGHRS and CDR2 YFSETQ come from the germline V gene. The CDR3 spells CASSPTGGAMSYEQYF. CDR3 nucleotide sequence: TGCGCCAGCAGCCCAACAGGGGGCGCAATGTCCTACGAGCAGTACTTC.

The chain has TRBV21-1 and TRBJ1-5. TRBV21-1 is reported as a pseudogene. CDR3 length equals 16 residues. The DNA for the CDR3 is TGTGCCAGCAGCAAAATCGGGGGGCGGAGCAATCAGCCCCAGCATTTT. This codes for CASSKIGGRSNQPQHF.

The chain joins TRBV30 to TRBJ1-1, with D maybe TRBD1 (5 bases). There are 14 residues in the CDR3. Germline assignment: CDR1 GTSNPN and CDR2 SVGIG (reference sequence). Trimming stripped 2 bases from V and 3 bases from J, with 13 bases between. The CDR3 reads CAWSLRRGDTEAFF. The CDR3 nucleotides are TGTGCCTGGAGTCTTCGGCGGGGGGACACTGAAGCTTTCTTT.

The chain is built from TRBV6-5 and TRBJ2-7, with 12 nucleotides matching TRBD1. The V segment lost 6 bases and the J segment 6 bases; nucleotides outside the gene matches: 6. The germline V gene has CDR1 MNHEY and CDR2 SVGAGI. This CDR3 has 14 residues. The DNA of the CDR3 is TGTGCCAGCAGCTCCGGGACAGGGGGCCGCGAGCAGTACTTC. The encoded protein is CASSSGTGGREQYF.

This chain joins TRBV30 and TRBJ1-2, with 7 bases identical to TRBD1. V lost 5 bases to trimming and J lost 7 bases; unmatched junction nucleotides: 10. Germline V CDR1 and CDR2: GTSNPN, SVGIG (reference sequence). The CDR3 has 13 amino acids. The CDR3 protein is CAWGGDRVGGYTF. The CDR3 DNA sequence: TGTGCCTGGGGTGGAGACAGGGTGGGTGGCTACACCTTC.

The V gene is TRBV30, the J gene TRBJ2-1, with a tentative D call TRBD1 (6 bases). V gave up 1 base and J gave up 4 bases, with 11 bases separating them. This CDR3 has 14 amino acids. Germline CDR1 is GTSNPN and CDR2 is SVGIG (reference sequence). As DNA, the CDR3 is TGTGCCTGGAGTGGGAACAGGGTATACAATGAGCAGTTCTTC. It specifies CAWSGNRVYNEQFF.

The chain combines TRBV9 with TRBJ1-4; tentative D call: TRBD1 (5 bases). Trimming cost V 4 bases and J 4 bases, with 14 bases left between them. The CDR3 consists of 15 residues. CDR1 SGDLS and CDR2 YYNGEE come from the germline V gene. CDR3 region: CASSPGDLGNEKLFF. As DNA, the CDR3 is TGTGCCAGCAGCCCCGGGGACTTAGGTAATGAAAAACTGTTTTTT. Full variable domain (rest looked up from reference TRBV9 and TRBJ1-4): DSGVTQTPKHLITATGQRVTLRCSPRSGDLSVYWYQQSLDQGLQFLIQYYNGEERAKGNILERFSAQQFPDLHSELNLSSLELGDSALYFCASSPGDLGNEKLFFGSGTQLSVL.

In its sample, this clone was seen a few times. This sequence joins TRBV5-1 and TRBJ1-6, with 7 bases fitting TRBD1. Germline CDR1 is SGHRS and CDR2 is YFSETQ. Germline trimming cut 3 bases from V and 5 bases from J; bases unmatched to any gene: 5. The CDR3 is 15 amino acids. Here the CDR3 reads CASSSTGRDNSPLHF. For the CDR3, the DNA is TGCGCCAGCAGCTCGACAGGGCGGGATAATTCACCCCTCCACTTT.

The chain uses TRBV5-1 and TRBJ2-2; TRBD2 matches at 12 bases. CDR3 length: 18 residues. V dropped 4 bases and J dropped 0; count of bases not matched to a gene: 7. Germline V gene sequence: CDR1 SGHRS, CDR2 YFSETQ. The CDR3 DNA sequence: TGCGCCAGCAGCCACCGGACTAGCGGGGTAGCGAACACCGGGGAGCTGTTTTTT. It specifies CASSHRTSGVANTGELFF.

V and J are TRBV5-1 and TRBJ1-4; D unresolved. Germline V gene sequence: CDR1 SGHRS, CDR2 YFSETQ. Trimming took off 0 bases at V and 6 bases at J, with 12 bases between the two ends. The length of the CDR3 is 15 residues. In nucleotides, the CDR3 is TGCGCCAGCAGCTTGGGAGGGAGGACGGATGAAAAACTGTTTTTT. Its protein is CASSLGGRTDEKLFF. Combining the CDR3 with reference TRBV5-1 and TRBJ1-4 gives the whole variable domain KAGVTQTPRYLIKTRGQQVTLSCSPISGHRSVSWYQQTPGQGLQFLFEYFSETQRNKGNFPGRFSGRQFSNSRSEMNVSTLELGDSALYLCASSLGGRTDEKLFFGSGTQLSVL.

This chain's CDR3 is CASSLGSLGYTF. In nucleotides, the CDR3 is TGTGCCAGCAGCTTAGGTAGTCTGGGCTACACCTTC. The chain employs TRBV7-8 and TRBJ1-2; D remains ambiguous. CDR1 is SGHVS, CDR2 FQNEAQ, per germline. V shed 1 base and J shed 8 bases, with 8 bases lying between them. The CDR3 consists of 12 residues.

The J gene is TRBJ1-2, the V gene TRBV30, with a tentative D call TRBD1 (5 bases). This CDR3 region has 13 residues. Germline V gene data show CDR1 as GTSNPN and CDR2 as SVGIG (reference sequence). V was trimmed by 0 bases and J by 6 bases, leaving 11 bases between them. The CDR3 loop is CAWSVQDTDGYTF. CDR3 nucleotides: TGTGCCTGGAGTGTACAGGACACCGATGGCTACACCTTC.

The chain uses TRBV4-1 and TRBJ2-1, with 7 bases that match TRBD2. The CDR3 covers 17 residues. V lost 1 base and J lost 6; bases outside the gene matches: 12. Germline V CDR1 and CDR2: MGHRA, YSYEKL. CDR3 in DNA: TGCGCCAGCAGCCAAGGGGCGGGAGTAGGTATGGGCAATGAGCAGTTCTTC. Residues: CASSQGAGVGMGNEQFF.